These T cell receptor beta chains were read from a single sample in a study of T cell repertoires in cytomegalovirus infection. TCRdb called the reads again in MiXCR, with one record for every CDR3 protein. The table records more than 150,000 distinct CDR3 sequences, under 25% of them present only once. Material for sequencing was PBMCs. These receptors were obtained from a human donor in good health (CMV status not recorded). Some clones in this sample may be carry-over from other donors' samples. The CDR3 runs from the conserved cysteine through the conserved F or W. The D gene is left open where the match is weak. Not all rows give a size; the values are once, few, many and, for expanded clones, a class.

TRBD2	TRBV19	TRBJ2-7	.	CDSSGMWGGDGEQYF	TGTGACAGTAGTGGAATGTGGGGGGGGGATGGCGAGCAGTACTTC
TRBD1	TRBV7-2	TRBJ1-5	many	CASAWGDRTDQPQHF	TGTGCCAGCGCCTGGGGGGACAGGACGGATCAGCCCCAGCATTTT
.	TRBV7-9	TRBJ2-4	many	CASSLGGSGAKNIQYF	TGTGCCAGCAGCTTAGGTGGATCGGGGGCCAAAAACATTCAGTACTTC
.	TRBV19	TRBJ2-7	few	CASSEADSEQYF	TGTGCCAGTAGTGAGGCAGACTCCGAGCAGTACTTC
TRBD2	TRBV20-1	TRBJ2-7	.	CSATGLAASAYEQYF	TGCAGTGCTACTGGACTAGCGGCGTCGGCCTACGAGCAGTACTTC
.	TRBV20-1	TRBJ2-5	.	CSARLPASRGETQYF	TGCAGTGCTAGACTACCCGCCTCTCGGGGAGAGACCCAGTACTTC
.	TRBV12-3/TRBV12-4	TRBJ2-7	once	CASREETSYEQYF	TGTGCCAGCCGAGAGGAGACATCGTACGAGCAGTACTTC
TRBD1	TRBV7-9	TRBJ2-5	.	CASSSPGQGRETQYF	TGTGCCAGCAGCTCCCCGGGACAGGGGCGAGAGACCCAGTACTTC
TRBD2	TRBV7-2	TRBJ2-3	many	CASSLTSGRAVDTQYF	TGTGCCAGCAGCTTGACTAGCGGGAGGGCCGTAGATACGCAGTATTTT
.	TRBV2	TRBJ2-5	few	CASKGTQETQYF	TGTGCCAGCAAAGGGACTCAAGAGACCCAGTACTTC
TRBD2	TRBV6-2/TRBV6-3	TRBJ2-1	.	CASDTSGRAHEQFF	TGTGCCAGCGATACTAGCGGGAGGGCCCATGAGCAGTTCTTC
.	TRBV11-1	TRBJ2-4	.	CASSLSYHGAKNIQYF	TGTGCCAGCAGCTTATCATATCACGGAGCCAAAAACATTCAGTACTTC
.	TRBV7-2	TRBJ2-1	many	CASTSGRTYNEQFF	TGTGCCAGCACCTCGGGACGGACATACAATGAGCAGTTCTTC
.	TRBV7-9	TRBJ1-4	.	CASSSGTHAGEKLFF	TGTGCCAGCAGCTCCGGGACCCACGCCGGGGAAAAACTGTTTTTT
TRBD1	TRBV7-9	TRBJ2-5	few	CASRAGTAQETQYF	TGTGCCAGCAGAGCCGGGACAGCCCAAGAGACCCAGTACTTC
TRBD1	TRBV12-3/TRBV12-4	TRBJ2-1	many	CASSPPGQGYNEQFF	TGTGCCAGCAGTCCCCCGGGACAGGGTTATAATGAGCAGTTCTTC
.	TRBV7-2	TRBJ2-7	many	CASSLGGAWVEQYF	TGTGCCAGCAGCTTAGGAGGAGCGTGGGTCGAGCAGTACTTC
.	TRBV19	TRBJ2-7	.	CASSSRGLAYSYEQYF	TGTGCCAGTAGTAGCCGTGGACTCGCATACTCCTACGAGCAGTACTTC
.	TRBV5-1	TRBJ1-1	once	CASSLDGNRGPAEAFF	TGCGCCAGCAGCTTGGACGGTAATAGAGGGCCCGCTGAAGCTTTCTTT
TRBD1	TRBV19	TRBJ1-4	.	CASSTRDSGFNEKLFF	TGTGCCAGTAGTACCCGGGACAGCGGCTTTAATGAAAAACTGTTTTTT
.	TRBV4-3	TRBJ2-3	many	CASSERGSTDTQYF	TGCGCCAGCAGCGAAAGGGGGAGCACAGATACGCAGTATTTT
.	TRBV6-1	TRBJ1-3	few	CASRRELSAGNTIYF	TGTGCCAGCAGGAGGGAGCTGTCAGCCGGAAACACCATATATTTT
TRBD2	TRBV12-3/TRBV12-4	TRBJ2-5	many	CASSLGETSAETQYF	TGTGCCAGCAGTTTAGGAGAAACTAGCGCAGAGACCCAGTACTTC
TRBD1	TRBV7-9	TRBJ2-5	few	CASYPTGTGQETQYF	TGTGCCAGCTACCCTACCGGGACAGGACAAGAGACCCAGTACTTC
.	TRBV25-1	TRBJ1-5	many	CASSVTEGNQPQHF	TGTGCCAGCAGTGTGACAGAGGGCAATCAGCCCCAGCATTTT
.	TRBV15	TRBJ1-2	.	CATSRGGQTVHYGYTF	TGTGCCACCAGCAGAGGCGGACAGACCGTCCACTATGGCTACACCTTC
.	TRBV7-2	TRBJ1-2	many	CASSFGPTDYGYTF	TGTGCCAGCAGCTTCGGGCCTACGGACTATGGCTACACCTTC
.	TRBV2	TRBJ2-6	few	CASSPTRSSGANVLTF	TGTGCCAGCAGTCCGACCCGGAGCTCTGGGGCCAACGTCCTGACTTTC
.	TRBV10-3	TRBJ2-5	.	CAISGAEDQETQYF	TGTGCCATCAGTGGGGCGGAGGACCAAGAGACCCAGTACTTC
.	TRBV12-3/TRBV12-4	TRBJ2-6	many	CASSFSSGANVLTF	TGTGCCAGCAGTTTCTCGTCTGGGGCCAACGTCCTGACTTTC
.	TRBV12-3/TRBV12-4	TRBJ2-3	many	CASSLMGGTDTQYF	TGTGCCAGCAGTTTAATGGGGGGCACAGATACGCAGTATTTT
TRBD2	TRBV28	TRBJ2-1	many	CASSLLASGSYEQFF	TGTGCCAGCAGTTTACTGGCTAGCGGGAGTTATGAGCAGTTCTTC
.	TRBV19	TRBJ1-5	many	CASNPQGQPQHF	TGTGCCAGTAACCCTCAGGGGCAGCCCCAGCATTTT
.	TRBV5-1	TRBJ1-2	.	CASSFRPAADYGYTF	TGCGCCAGCAGCTTTCGGCCGGCGGCTGACTATGGCTACACCTTC
.	TRBV29-1	TRBJ2-7	few	CSVVHGGTGHLEQYF	TGCAGCGTTGTTCACGGGGGGACAGGCCACTTGGAGCAGTACTTC
.	TRBV7-9	TRBJ1-1	many	CASSLAEDAEAFF	TGTGCCAGCAGCTTAGCGGAGGACGCTGAAGCTTTCTTT
.	TRBV6-2/TRBV6-3	TRBJ1-5	.	CASNLPGNQPQHF	TGTGCCAGCAATCTACCGGGCAATCAGCCCCAGCATTTT
.	TRBV7-9	TRBJ2-5	.	CASQQGPGTQYF	TGTGCCAGCCAACAGGGTCCGGGGACCCAGTACTTC
TRBD2	TRBV27	TRBJ2-3	.	CASSNPGTSVSDTQYF	TGTGCCAGCAGTAACCCCGGGACTAGCGTTTCAGATACGCAGTATTTT
TRBD2	TRBV6-2/TRBV6-3	TRBJ2-7	many	CASSYRPGGAFSYEQYF	TGTGCCAGCAGTTACCGGCCGGGGGGGGCTTTTTCCTACGAGCAGTACTTC